This passage covers 25 T cell receptor beta chains from one sample sequenced in a study of cytotoxic CD8 clonotypes in ibrutinib-treated CLL. Using immunoSEQ multiplex PCR, the repertoire was profiled, and TCRdb retains in-frame clones only, with some absent. The sample contains approximately 100,000 clones, roughly 60% of which appear only once. Sequences were derived from PBMCs, sampled after 24 months of ibrutinib treatment. Receptor source: a human donor with chronic lymphocytic leukemia.

The chain couples TRBV29-1 to TRBJ2-7, with 7 bases fitting TRBD1. Germline CDR1 is SQVTM and CDR2 is ANQGSEA. The J segment lost 3 bases and the V segment lost 5 bases, leaving 4 bases of the junction unmatched. The CDR3 spans 12 residues. In nucleotides, the CDR3 is TGCAGCGTTCCGGGACAGAACTACGAGCAGTACTTC. It yields the protein CSVPGQNYEQYF.

The chain employs TRBV6-5 and TRBJ1-5; 7 bases agree with TRBD1. The CDR3 consists of 15 residues. Germline V gene lookup returns CDR1 MNHEY and CDR2 SVGAGI. V was pared by 4 bases and J by 6 bases, with 9 bases of the junction left unmatched. The CDR3 nucleotides read TGTGCCAGCAGTTCCCTCTTCGGGACAGCTCAGCCCCAGCATTTT. Protein product: CASSSLFGTAQPQHF.

This clone was seen more than once but under ten times. The chain links TRBV6-1 to TRBJ2-5; tentatively, D is TRBD2 (6 bases). With 8 bases removed from V and 5 bases from J, the gap between germline ends came to 9 bases. This CDR3 has 11 amino acids. Germline CDR1 is MNHNS and CDR2 is SASEGT. The CDR3 reads CASEGGETQYF. Written as DNA, the CDR3 is TGTGCCAGCGAAGGAGGGGAGACCCAGTACTTC.

This chain joins TRBV7-2 and TRBJ2-7, with a tentative D call TRBD2 (6 bases). The CDR3 is 15 residues long. Germline lookup yields CDR1 SGHTA and CDR2 FQGNSA. The V end was cut by 6 bases, the J end by 5 bases, with 20 bases between. The CDR3 protein is CASSPERARSDEQYF. The CDR3, as DNA: TGTGCCAGCAGTCCAGAGCGGGCCCGATCGGACGAGCAGTACTTC.

The rearrangement links TRBV5-6 to TRBJ1-3; D is undetermined. This CDR3 contains 17 residues. Per germline, CDR1 SGHDT and CDR2 YYEEEE. The V and J ends lost 0 bases and 0 bases respectively, with 13 bases between them. CDR3 loop: CASSLGPGLNSGNTIYF. The CDR3 DNA reads TGTGCCAGCAGCTTGGGACCTGGACTAAACTCTGGAAACACCATATATTTT.

The V call is TRBV27, the J call TRBJ2-7; 10 bases align to TRBD1. Germline loops: CDR1 MNHEY, CDR2 SMNVEV (reference sequence). V shed 5 bases and J 3 bases; nucleotides not matched to a gene: 4. The CDR3 totals 14 residues. CDR3 residues: CASSHRDRGYEQYF. The CDR3 DNA reads TGTGCCAGCAGTCACCGGGACAGGGGCTACGAGCAGTACTTC.

The V gene is TRBV28, the J gene TRBJ1-6, with TRBD1 identical over 9 bases. Germline-derived CDR1 and CDR2 are MDHEN and SYDVKM. The ends lost 3 bases at V and 7 bases at J; junction bases unmatched: 4. This CDR3 contains 15 residues. The CDR3 is CASSLGTGFNSPLHF. Written as DNA, the CDR3 is TGTGCCAGCAGTTTGGGGACAGGGTTCAATTCACCCCTCCACTTT.

The rearrangement uses TRBV19 and TRBJ1-3, with 9 bases lining up with TRBD1. V shed 7 bases, J shed 2 bases, and the junction held 12 bases outside the gene matches. This CDR3 is built from 17 residues. Germline assignment: CDR1 LNHDA and CDR2 SQIVND (reference sequence). CDR3 in DNA: TGTGCCAGTACAACCGGGACAGGGAACTTTCCTGGAAACACCATATATTTT. The encoded protein is CASTTGTGNFPGNTIYF.

This chain joins TRBV4-2 and TRBJ2-3; the match to TRBD2 covers 7 bases. CDR1 LGHNA and CDR2 YNFKEQ come from the germline V gene. The CDR3 loop spans 17 amino acids. With V trimmed by 5 bases and J by 2 bases, 13 bases remained unmatched. CDR3 loop: CASSVLAATGTTDTQYF. The CDR3 coding sequence is TGTGCCAGCAGCGTTCTAGCGGCAACGGGAACCACAGATACGCAGTATTTT.

This clone has just one count. This chain connects TRBV6-5 to TRBJ1-1, with 7 bases matching TRBD1. Germline CDR1 MNHEY, CDR2 SVGAGI. V shed 6 bases, J shed 8 bases, and the junction held 3 bases outside the gene matches. This CDR3 region has 11 residues. The CDR3 DNA reads TGTGCCAGCAGGGAGGACAGGGAAGCTTTCTTT. Its translation: CASREDREAFF.

There are a few counts of this clone. The rearrangement links TRBV19 to TRBJ2-1, with 8 bases aligning to TRBD2. Germline lookup yields CDR1 LNHDA and CDR2 SQIVND (reference sequence). The J segment lost 10 bases and the V segment lost 7 bases, leaving 12 bases of the junction unmatched. This CDR3 region has 14 residues. For the CDR3, the DNA is TGTGCCAGTACCGCCCTGGAGCGGGGGCCAGAGCAGTTCTTC. Translated, it gives CASTALERGPEQFF.

The genes are TRBV5-1 and TRBJ2-7, with D possibly being TRBD1 or TRBD2 (7 bases each). CDR3 size: 17 residues. V shed 2 bases and J shed 4 bases, with 22 bases lying between them. Germline CDR1 reads SGHRS; CDR2 reads YFSETQ. This CDR3 is CASSFRGEGRGTYEQYF. The CDR3, as DNA: TGCGCCAGCAGCTTCCGCGGGGAGGGCAGGGGGACGTACGAGCAGTACTTC.

This chain uses TRBV6-1 with TRBJ1-6, with TRBD1 matching 9 bases. V was pared by 0 bases and J by 13 bases, with 16 bases of the junction left unmatched. CDR1 and CDR2 from the germline V gene are MNHNS and SASEGT. The CDR3 runs to 18 residues. In DNA form, the CDR3 reads TGTGCCAGCAGTGAAGCGCTTCTTTGGGGACAGGGTAAGTCCCCCCTCCACTTT. This sequence encodes CASSEALLWGQGKSPLHF.

This clone has just a few counts. V and J are TRBV30 and TRBJ1-1; tentatively, D is TRBD1 (6 bases). The CDR3 extends over 13 amino acids. Trimming removed 1 base at V and 5 bases at J, with 11 bases between. Germline CDR1 and CDR2: GTSNPN and SVGIG (reference sequence). The CDR3 sequence: CAWSGQGSTEAFF. The CDR3 bases are TGTGCCTGGAGTGGGCAGGGGAGTACTGAAGCTTTCTTT.

The chain is built from TRBV30 and TRBJ2-1; unclear D gene. Per the germline V gene, CDR1 is GTSNPN and CDR2 is SVGIG (reference sequence). Trimming pared 5 bases from V and 6 bases from J, leaving 17 bases between. The CDR3 contains 14 residues. CDR3 sequence reads: CAWSPTSTGNEQFF. The CDR3 DNA follows: TGTGCCTGGTCCCCGACCTCGACCGGCAATGAGCAGTTCTTC.

V usage is TRBV9 and J usage is TRBJ2-1, with 10 bases identical to TRBD2. Germline V gene lookup returns CDR1 SGDLS and CDR2 YYNGEE. The CDR3 spans 17 residues. V lost 4 bases, J lost 0 bases, and 7 bases stayed unmatched. The CDR3 loop is CASSPRTSGSSYNEQFF. In DNA, the CDR3 is TGTGCCAGCAGCCCGAGGACTAGCGGAAGCTCCTACAATGAGCAGTTCTTC.

This sequence joins TRBV4-2 and TRBJ2-2; D could derive from TRBD1 or TRBD2 (5 bases each). CDR3 length: 15 residues. V lost 0 bases and J 8 bases, leaving 13 bases between the germline ends. CDR1 and CDR2 (germline): LGHNA, YNFKEQ. The CDR3 is CASSQDGTGEGELFF. The CDR3, as DNA: TGTGCCAGCAGCCAAGATGGGACGGGTGAAGGGGAGCTGTTTTTT.

The CDR3 DNA follows: TGTGCCAGTAGTATGGGGTTAGCGGGGATTGAGTACCAAGAGACCCAGTACTTC. Protein product: CASSMGLAGIEYQETQYF. The chain links TRBV19 to TRBJ2-5; 8 positions agree with TRBD2. CDR3 length equals 18 residues. The junction had 12 bases not matched to a gene; V was cut back by 3 bases and J by 0 bases. The germline gives CDR1 LNHDA, CDR2 SQIVND (reference sequence).

This clone was detected a few times. This chain uses TRBV5-5 with TRBJ1-5; D is ambiguous. Germline values: CDR1 SGHKS, CDR2 YYEKEE (reference sequence). Trimming pared 2 bases from V and 6 bases from J, leaving 15 bases between. The CDR3 is 15 amino acids. CDR3 coding DNA: TGTGCCAGCAGCTTCGTTTCCAACGCGGGTCAGCCCCAGCATTTT. Its translation is CASSFVSNAGQPQHF.

The chain uses TRBV30 and TRBJ2-2; TRBD2 matches at 10 bases. The trim removed 0 bases at V and 0 bases at J, leaving 19 bases unmatched. Germline V gene sequence: CDR1 GTSNPN, CDR2 SVGIG (reference sequence). The CDR3 is 22 residues long. CDR3 bases: TGTGCCTGGAGTGTACTTGGACTAGCGGACCCAAATTTGCCCGCGAACACCGGGGAGCTGTTTTTT. Protein sequence: CAWSVLGLADPNLPANTGELFF.

This chain links TRBV9 with TRBJ2-3, with D perhaps TRBD1 or TRBD2 (5 bases each). Germline lookup yields CDR1 SGDLS and CDR2 YYNGEE. The CDR3 consists of 16 residues. With 4 bases removed from V and 0 bases from J, the gap between germline ends came to 15 bases. CDR3 sequence reads: CASSPSPGLSTDTQYF. CDR3 DNA: TGTGCCAGCAGCCCGAGCCCGGGGCTTAGCACAGATACGCAGTATTTT.

J is TRBJ2-2 and V is TRBV30, with no clear D. Trimming shortened V by 1 base and J by 8 bases, and 5 bases separated the two germline ends. CDR1 is GTSNPN, CDR2 SVGIG, per germline (reference sequence). The CDR3 sequence is 11 residues long. CDR3 sequence: CAWSAAGELFF. The CDR3 region has the DNA TGTGCCTGGAGTGCGGCGGGGGAGCTGTTTTTT.

The V call is TRBV21-1, the J call TRBJ1-1. TRBV21-1 counts as a pseudogene. This CDR3 spans 15 amino acids. The CDR3, as DNA: TGTGCCAGCAGCAATACCGGACGGGCGAACACTGAAGCTTTCTTT. Amino acid sequence: CASSNTGRANTEAFF.

The chain joins TRBV6-1 to TRBJ2-7, with D tentatively TRBD1 (5 bases). The CDR3 contains 13 residues. Germline CDR1 reads MNHNS; CDR2 reads SASEGT. V was cut by 1 base and J by 5 bases, with 9 bases left in between. The CDR3 DNA reads TGTGCCAGCAGTGAAGTGGACAAGGACGAGCAGTACTTC. Translation: CASSEVDKDEQYF.

This chain connects TRBV28 to TRBJ1-5, with a weak D call TRBD1 (5 bases). The CDR3 has 15 amino acids. V dropped 3 bases and J dropped 6 bases, with 15 bases sitting between them. The germline V gene has CDR1 MDHEN and CDR2 SYDVKM. The CDR3 region has the DNA TGTGCCAGCAGTTTGGGGGGGAGGGAAGGTCAGCCCCAGCATTTT. Translating it yields CASSLGGREGQPQHF.